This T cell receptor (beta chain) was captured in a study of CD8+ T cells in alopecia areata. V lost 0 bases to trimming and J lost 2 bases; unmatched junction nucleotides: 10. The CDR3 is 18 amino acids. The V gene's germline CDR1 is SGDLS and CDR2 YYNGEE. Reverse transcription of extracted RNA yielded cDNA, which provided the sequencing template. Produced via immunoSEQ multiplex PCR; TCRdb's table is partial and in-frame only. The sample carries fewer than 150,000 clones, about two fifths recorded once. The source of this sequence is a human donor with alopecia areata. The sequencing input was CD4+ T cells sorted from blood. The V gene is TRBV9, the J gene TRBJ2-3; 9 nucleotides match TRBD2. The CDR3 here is CASSVASSSGGTTDTQYF. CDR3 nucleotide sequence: TGTGCCAGCAGCGTAGCCAGTTCGAGCGGGGGGACCACAGATACGCAGTATTTT.